This T cell receptor (beta chain) was profiled in a study of regulatory T cells in long-lasting Graves disease. This clonotype was seen ten or more times. Its antigen is as yet unknown. General study findings and limits: Lower TCR diversity was seen in persistent Graves' patients than in newly diagnosed ones.

With iRepertoire HTBI primers and Arm-PCR of CDR3 regions, TCR beta libraries were built. TCRdb itself ran the multiplex PCR reads through MiXCR, one entry per CDR3 protein. The sample records under 300,000 distinct CDR3 sequences, around 18% being singletons. Time point denoted: newly diagnosed GD, antithyroid drugs for less than 3 months. From RNA extracted from PBMCs, the TCR library was made. Sequenced material: peripheral blood mononuclear cells (PBMCs), taken at new diagnosis, from a patient treated with antithyroid drugs. This TCR derives from a female donor with Graves disease.

CDR3 region: CASSYREDTEAFF. The DNA for the CDR3 is TGTGCCAGCAGTTACAGGGAGGACACTGAAGCTTTCTTT. V and J are TRBV6-5 and TRBJ1-1, with D unresolved. Trimming left V 2 bases short and J 3 bases short, with 7 bases between. The germline CDR1 and CDR2 sequences are MNHEY and SVGAGI. The CDR3 length is 13 residues.